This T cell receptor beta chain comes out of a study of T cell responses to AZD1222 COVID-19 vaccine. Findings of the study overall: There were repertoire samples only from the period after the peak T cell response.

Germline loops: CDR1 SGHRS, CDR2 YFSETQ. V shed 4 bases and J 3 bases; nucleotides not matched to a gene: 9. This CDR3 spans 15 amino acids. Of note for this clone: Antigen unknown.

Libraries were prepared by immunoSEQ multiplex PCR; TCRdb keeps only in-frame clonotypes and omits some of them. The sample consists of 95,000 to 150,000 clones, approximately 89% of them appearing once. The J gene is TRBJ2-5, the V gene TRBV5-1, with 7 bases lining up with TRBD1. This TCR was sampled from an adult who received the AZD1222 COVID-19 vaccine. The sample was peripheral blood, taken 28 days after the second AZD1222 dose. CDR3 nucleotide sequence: TGCGCCAGCAGCCCTTTTACGGGACAGAAAGAGACCCAGTACTTC. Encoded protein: CASSPFTGQKETQYF.